The rows below give T cell receptor beta chains drawn from one sample of a study of blood T cell repertoires in COVID-19. Clones were sequenced by immunoSEQ multiplex PCR, and TCRdb holds only the in-frame ones, with some missing. The data show some 250,000 clones, around 90% seen once. The sample taken for sequencing was peripheral blood. The receptors originated from a woman between 40 and 55 years old who had recovered from COVID-19. CDR3s include the opening cysteine and the closing phenylalanine or tryptophan. D genes are given only for firm matches. The size of a clone is reported for some rows only, either as once, few or many, or as a class for expanded clones.

j_gene,abundance,d_gene,v_gene,CDR3nt,CDR3aa
TRBJ2-1,-,-,TRBV19,TGTGCCAGTAGCCCCCGGGGTAGCGGAGTCGGGACCTACAATGAGCAGTTCTTC,CASSPRGSGVGTYNEQFF
TRBJ1-2,-,-,TRBV19,TGTGCCAGTAGTGGCGGCCACAACTATGGCTACACCTTC,CASSGGHNYGYTF
TRBJ2-3,-,-,TRBV25-1,TGTGCCAGCTTAGCGATGGCAGATACGCAGTATTTT,CASLAMADTQYF
TRBJ1-2,-,-,TRBV9,TGTGCCAGCAGCCCACGGGACATCCTCCCCTATGGCTACACCTTC,CASSPRDILPYGYTF
TRBJ2-7,-,TRBD2,TRBV5-4,TGTGCCAGCAGCTTGATAGCGGGAGACGAGCAGTACTTC,CASSLIAGDEQYF
TRBJ1-4,-,-,TRBV5-4,TGTGCCAGCAGCTTTTTTGGGGCGCCGGAAAAACTGTTTTTT,CASSFFGAPEKLFF
TRBJ2-4,-,TRBD2,TRBV5-1,TGCGCCAGCAGCTTGGAGGGCTTAGCGGGAGCCCTGCCGGGGGCCAAAAACATTCAGTACTTC,CASSLEGLAGALPGAKNIQYF
TRBJ2-3,-,-,TRBV6-2/TRBV6-3,TGTGCCAGCAGCCACTCAGATACGCAGTATTTT,CASSHSDTQYF
TRBJ2-5,-,-,TRBV27,TGTGCCAGCAGTCCCTTCGGGACTTTGGAGACCCAGTACTTC,CASSPFGTLETQYF
TRBJ1-2,-,-,TRBV7-8,TGTGCCAGCAGCCCGGGAACCTCCTATGGCTACACCTTC,CASSPGTSYGYTF
TRBJ2-1,few,TRBD2,TRBV3-1/TRBV3-2,TGTGCCAGCAGCCCCAGCGGGAGGTTGAACAATGAGCAGTTCTTC,CASSPSGRLNNEQFF